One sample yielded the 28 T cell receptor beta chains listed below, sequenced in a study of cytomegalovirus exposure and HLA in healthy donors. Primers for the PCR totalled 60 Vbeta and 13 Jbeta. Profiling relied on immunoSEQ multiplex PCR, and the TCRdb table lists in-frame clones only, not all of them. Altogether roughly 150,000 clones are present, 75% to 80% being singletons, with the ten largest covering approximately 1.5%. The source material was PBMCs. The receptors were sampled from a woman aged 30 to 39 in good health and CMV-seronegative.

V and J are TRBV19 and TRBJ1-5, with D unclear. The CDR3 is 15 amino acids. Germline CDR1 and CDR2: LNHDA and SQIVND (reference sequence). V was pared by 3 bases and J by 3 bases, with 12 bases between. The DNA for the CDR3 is TGTGCCAGTAGTATCCAGGCTGACCTCAATCAGCCCCAGCATTTT. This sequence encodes CASSIQADLNQPQHF.

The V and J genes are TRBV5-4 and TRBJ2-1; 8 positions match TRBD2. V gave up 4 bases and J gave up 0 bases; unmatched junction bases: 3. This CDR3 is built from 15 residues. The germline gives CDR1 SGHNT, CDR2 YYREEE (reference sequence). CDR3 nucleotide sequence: TGTGCCAGCAGCGTGACTAGCGACTCCTACAATGAGCAGTTCTTC. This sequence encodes CASSVTSDSYNEQFF.

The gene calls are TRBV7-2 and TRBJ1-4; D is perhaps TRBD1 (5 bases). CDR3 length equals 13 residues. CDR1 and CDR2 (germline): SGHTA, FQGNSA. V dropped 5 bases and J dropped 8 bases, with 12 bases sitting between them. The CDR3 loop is CASSPGYREKLFF. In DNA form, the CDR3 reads TGTGCCAGCAGCCCAGGGTATAGGGAAAAACTGTTTTTT.

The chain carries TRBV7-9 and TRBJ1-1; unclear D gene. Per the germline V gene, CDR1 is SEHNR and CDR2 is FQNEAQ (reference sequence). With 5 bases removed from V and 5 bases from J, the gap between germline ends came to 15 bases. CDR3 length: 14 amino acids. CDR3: CASSATAARTEAFF. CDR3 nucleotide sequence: TGTGCCAGCAGCGCTACCGCCGCCCGAACTGAAGCTTTCTTT.

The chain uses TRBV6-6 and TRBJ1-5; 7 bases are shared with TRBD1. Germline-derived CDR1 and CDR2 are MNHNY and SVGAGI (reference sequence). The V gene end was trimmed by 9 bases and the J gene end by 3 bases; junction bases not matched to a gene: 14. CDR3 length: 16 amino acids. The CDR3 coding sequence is TGTGCCAGTAACAGGAAAGGGGGCGAGGCCAATCAGCCCCAGCATTTT. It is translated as CASNRKGGEANQPQHF.

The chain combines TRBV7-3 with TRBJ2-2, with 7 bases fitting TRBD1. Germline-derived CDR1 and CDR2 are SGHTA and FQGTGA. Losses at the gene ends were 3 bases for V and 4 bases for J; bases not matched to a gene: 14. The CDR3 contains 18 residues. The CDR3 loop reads CASSFSGGVGASTGELFF. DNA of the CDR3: TGTGCCAGCAGCTTTTCAGGGGGTGTCGGCGCGAGCACCGGGGAGCTGTTTTTT.

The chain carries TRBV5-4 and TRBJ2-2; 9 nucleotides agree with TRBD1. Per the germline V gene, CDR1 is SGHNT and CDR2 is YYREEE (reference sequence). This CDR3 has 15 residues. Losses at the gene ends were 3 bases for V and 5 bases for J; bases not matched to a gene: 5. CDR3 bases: TGTGCCAGCAGCTCGGGACAGGGAAGGACCGGGGAGCTGTTTTTT. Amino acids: CASSSGQGRTGELFF.

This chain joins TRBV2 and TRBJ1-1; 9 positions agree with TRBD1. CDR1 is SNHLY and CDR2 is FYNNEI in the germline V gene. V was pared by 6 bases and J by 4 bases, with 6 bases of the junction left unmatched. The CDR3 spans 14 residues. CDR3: CASRGDRVTTEAFF. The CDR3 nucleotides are TGTGCCAGCAGGGGGGACAGGGTCACCACTGAAGCTTTCTTT.

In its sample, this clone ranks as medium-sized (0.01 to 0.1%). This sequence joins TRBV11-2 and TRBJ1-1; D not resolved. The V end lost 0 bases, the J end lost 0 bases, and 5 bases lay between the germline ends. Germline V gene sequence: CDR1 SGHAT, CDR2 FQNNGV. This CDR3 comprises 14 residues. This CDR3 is CASSLETLNTEAFF. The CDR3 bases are TGTGCCAGCAGCTTAGAGACATTGAACACTGAAGCTTTCTTT.

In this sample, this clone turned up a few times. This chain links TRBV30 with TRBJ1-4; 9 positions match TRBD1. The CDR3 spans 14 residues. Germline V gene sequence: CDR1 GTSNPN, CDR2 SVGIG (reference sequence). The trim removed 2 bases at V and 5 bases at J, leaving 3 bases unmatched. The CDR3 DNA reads TGTGCCTGGAGTCCGGACAGGGGAAATGAAAAACTGTTTTTT. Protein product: CAWSPDRGNEKLFF.

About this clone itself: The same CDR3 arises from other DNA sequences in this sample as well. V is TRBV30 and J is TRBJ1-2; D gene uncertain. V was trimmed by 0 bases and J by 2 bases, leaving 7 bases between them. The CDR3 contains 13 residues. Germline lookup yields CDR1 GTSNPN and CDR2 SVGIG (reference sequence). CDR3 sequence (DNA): TGTGCCTGGAGTGTACCAGGAAACTATGGCTACACCTTC. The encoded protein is CAWSVPGNYGYTF.

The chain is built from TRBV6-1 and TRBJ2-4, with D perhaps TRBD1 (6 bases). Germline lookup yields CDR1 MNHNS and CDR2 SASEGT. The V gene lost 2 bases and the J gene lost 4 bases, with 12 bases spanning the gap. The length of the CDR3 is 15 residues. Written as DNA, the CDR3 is TGTGCCAGCAGTGAATGGACAGAAAGAAAAAACATTCAGTACTTC. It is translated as CASSEWTERKNIQYF.

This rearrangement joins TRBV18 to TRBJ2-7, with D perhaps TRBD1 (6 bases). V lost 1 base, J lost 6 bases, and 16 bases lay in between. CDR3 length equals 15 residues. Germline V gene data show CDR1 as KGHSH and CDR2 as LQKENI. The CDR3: CASSPRAGTTGEQYF. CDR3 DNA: TGTGCCAGCTCACCACGTGCAGGGACAACGGGCGAGCAGTACTTC. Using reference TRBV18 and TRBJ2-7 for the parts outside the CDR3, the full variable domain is NAGVMQNPRHLVRRRGQEARLRCSPMKGHSHVYWYRQLPEEGLKFMVYLQKENIIDESGMPKERFSAEFPKEGPSILRIQQVVRGDSAAYFCASSPRAGTTGEQYFGPGTRLTVT.

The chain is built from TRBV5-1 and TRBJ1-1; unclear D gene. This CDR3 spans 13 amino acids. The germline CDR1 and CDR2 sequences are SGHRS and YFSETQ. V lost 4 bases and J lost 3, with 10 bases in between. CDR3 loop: CASSPGEDTEAFF. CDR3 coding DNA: TGCGCCAGCAGCCCCGGGGAGGACACTGAAGCTTTCTTT.

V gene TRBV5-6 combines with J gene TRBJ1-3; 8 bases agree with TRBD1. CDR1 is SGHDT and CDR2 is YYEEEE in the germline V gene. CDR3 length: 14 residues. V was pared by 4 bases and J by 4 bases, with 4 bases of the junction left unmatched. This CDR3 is CASSQGALGNTIYF. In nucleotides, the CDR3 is TGTGCCAGCAGCCAGGGGGCGCTGGGAAACACCATATATTTT.

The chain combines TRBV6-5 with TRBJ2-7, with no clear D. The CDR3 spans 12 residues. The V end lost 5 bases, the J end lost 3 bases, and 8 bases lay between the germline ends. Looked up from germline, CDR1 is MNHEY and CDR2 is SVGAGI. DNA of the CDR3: TGTGCCAGCAGTGACCAGGTCTACGAGCAGTACTTC. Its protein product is CASSDQVYEQYF.

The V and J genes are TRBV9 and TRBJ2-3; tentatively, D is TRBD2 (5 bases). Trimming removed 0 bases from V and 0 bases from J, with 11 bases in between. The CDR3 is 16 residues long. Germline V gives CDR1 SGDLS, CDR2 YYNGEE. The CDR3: CASSVAFQRSTDTQYF. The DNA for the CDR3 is TGTGCCAGCAGCGTAGCCTTCCAGCGGAGCACAGATACGCAGTATTTT. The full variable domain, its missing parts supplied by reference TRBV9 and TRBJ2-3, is DSGVTQTPKHLITATGQRVTLRCSPRSGDLSVYWYQQSLDQGLQFLIQYYNGEERAKGNILERFSAQQFPDLHSELNLSSLELGDSALYFCASSVAFQRSTDTQYFGPGTRLTVL.

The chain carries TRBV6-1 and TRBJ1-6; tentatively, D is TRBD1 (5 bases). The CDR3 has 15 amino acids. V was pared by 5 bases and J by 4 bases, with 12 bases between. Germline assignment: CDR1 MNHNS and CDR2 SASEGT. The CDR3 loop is CASSRGNSYNSPLHF. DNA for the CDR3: TGTGCCAGCAGTAGGGGAAACTCGTATAATTCACCCCTCCACTTT.

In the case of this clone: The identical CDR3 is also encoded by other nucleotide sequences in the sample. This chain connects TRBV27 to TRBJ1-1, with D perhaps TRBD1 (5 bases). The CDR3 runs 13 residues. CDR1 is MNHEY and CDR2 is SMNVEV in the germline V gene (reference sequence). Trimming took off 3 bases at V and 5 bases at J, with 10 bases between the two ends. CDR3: CASSFGGGTEAFF. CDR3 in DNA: TGTGCCAGCAGTTTCGGGGGGGGGACTGAAGCTTTCTTT.

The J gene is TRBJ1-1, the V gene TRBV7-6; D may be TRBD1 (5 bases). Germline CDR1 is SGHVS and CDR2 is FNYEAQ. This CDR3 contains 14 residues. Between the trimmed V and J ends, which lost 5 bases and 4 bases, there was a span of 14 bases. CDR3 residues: CASSHGGWGTEAFF. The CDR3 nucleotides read TGTGCCAGCAGCCACGGGGGGTGGGGCACTGAAGCTTTCTTT.

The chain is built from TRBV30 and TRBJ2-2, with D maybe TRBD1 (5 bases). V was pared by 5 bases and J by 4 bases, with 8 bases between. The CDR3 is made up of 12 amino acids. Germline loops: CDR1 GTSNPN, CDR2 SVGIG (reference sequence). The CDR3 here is CAWRRVTGELFF. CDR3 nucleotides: TGTGCCTGGCGCAGGGTCACCGGGGAGCTGTTTTTT.

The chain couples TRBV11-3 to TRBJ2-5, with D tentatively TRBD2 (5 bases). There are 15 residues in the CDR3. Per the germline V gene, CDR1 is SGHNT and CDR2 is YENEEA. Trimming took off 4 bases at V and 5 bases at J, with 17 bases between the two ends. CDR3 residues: CASSSGSFDRETQYF. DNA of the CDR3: TGTGCCAGCAGCTCTGGGAGCTTCGACCGGGAGACCCAGTACTTC.

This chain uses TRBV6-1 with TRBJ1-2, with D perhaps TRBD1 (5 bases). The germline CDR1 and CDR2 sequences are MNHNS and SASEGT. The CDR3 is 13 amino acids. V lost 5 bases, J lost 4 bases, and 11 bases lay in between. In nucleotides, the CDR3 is TGTGCCAGCAGTTTGACAGCGTCCTATGGCTACACCTTC. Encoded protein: CASSLTASYGYTF.

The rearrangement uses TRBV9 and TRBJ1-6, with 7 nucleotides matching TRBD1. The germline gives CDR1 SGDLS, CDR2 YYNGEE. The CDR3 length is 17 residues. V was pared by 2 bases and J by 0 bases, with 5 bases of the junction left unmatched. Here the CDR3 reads CASSVGTESSYNSPLHF. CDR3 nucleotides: TGTGCCAGCAGCGTCGGGACAGAAAGCTCCTATAATTCACCCCTCCACTTT.

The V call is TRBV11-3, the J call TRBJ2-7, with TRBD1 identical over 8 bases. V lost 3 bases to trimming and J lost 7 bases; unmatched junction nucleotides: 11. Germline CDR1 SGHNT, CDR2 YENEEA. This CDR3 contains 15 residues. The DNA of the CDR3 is TGTGCCAGCAGCTTTACAGGGGGGACTTTGGGAGAGCAGTACTTC. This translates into CASSFTGGTLGEQYF.

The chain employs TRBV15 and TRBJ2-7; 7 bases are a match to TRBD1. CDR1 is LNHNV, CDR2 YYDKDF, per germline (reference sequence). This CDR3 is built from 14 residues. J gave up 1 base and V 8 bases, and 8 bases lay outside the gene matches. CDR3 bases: TGTGCCACCCGTACGGGCAGGGGGTCCTACGAGCAGTACTTC. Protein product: CATRTGRGSYEQYF. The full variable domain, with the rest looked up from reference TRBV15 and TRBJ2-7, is DAMVIQNPRYQVTQFGKPVTLSCSQTLNHNVMYWYQQKSSQAPKLLFHYYDKDFNNEADTPDNFQSRRPNTSFCFLDIRSPGLGDTAMYLCATRTGRGSYEQYFGPGTRLTVT.

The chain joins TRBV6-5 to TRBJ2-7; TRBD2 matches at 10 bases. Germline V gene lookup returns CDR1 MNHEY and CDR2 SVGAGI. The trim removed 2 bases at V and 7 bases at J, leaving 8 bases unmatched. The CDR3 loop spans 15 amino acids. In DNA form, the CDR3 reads TGTGCCAGCAGTTACACCACTAGCGGGGAGAGAGAGCAGTACTTC. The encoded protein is CASSYTTSGEREQYF.

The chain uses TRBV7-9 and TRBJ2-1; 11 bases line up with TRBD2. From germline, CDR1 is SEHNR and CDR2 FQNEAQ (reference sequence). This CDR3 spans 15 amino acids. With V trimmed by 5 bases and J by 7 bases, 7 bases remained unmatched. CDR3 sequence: CASSISSGGWNEQFF. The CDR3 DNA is TGTGCCAGCAGCATATCTAGCGGGGGGTGGAATGAGCAGTTCTTC.